The 21 T cell receptor beta chains reported below all come from one sample, sequenced in a study of cytomegalovirus exposure and HLA in healthy donors. Vbeta (60) and Jbeta (13) primers were used in the PCR. The repertoire was sequenced with immunoSEQ multiplex PCR; TCRdb's copy has only in-frame clones and lacks some. The sample has over 110,000 clones; roughly 80% are singletons. Sequencing was carried out using PBMCs. The receptors originated from a man aged 35-49 years in good health and CMV-seronegative.

The CDR3 loop is CASSLRLKTGYEQYF. In DNA form, the CDR3 reads TGCGCCAGCAGCTTAAGATTGAAGACAGGGTACGAGCAGTACTTC. The chain is built from TRBV5-1 and TRBJ2-7, with 7 bases identical to TRBD1. The CDR3 length is 15 residues. The germline V gene encodes CDR1 SGHRS and CDR2 YFSETQ. With 2 bases clipped from V and 4 bases from J, the junction kept 9 bases outside the gene matches.

The V and J genes are TRBV18 and TRBJ2-1; 12 positions match TRBD2. After removal of 5 bases from V and 8 bases from J, the junction contained 13 bases not matched to a gene. Per the germline V gene, CDR1 is KGHSH and CDR2 is LQKENI. This CDR3 has 17 amino acids. Written as DNA, the CDR3 is TGTGCCAGCTCAGCCGGGACTTGGACTAGCGGGGAGTATGAGCAGTTCTTC. As protein: CASSAGTWTSGEYEQFF.

The table lists this clone with a count of one. This chain uses TRBV11-2 with TRBJ1-5; D remains ambiguous. The germline CDR1 and CDR2 sequences are SGHAT and FQNNGV. The CDR3 sequence is 15 residues long. Trimming left V 0 bases short and J 0 bases short, with 6 bases between. As DNA, the CDR3 is TGTGCCAGCAGCTTAGATCGACATAGCAATCAGCCCCAGCATTTT. It encodes CASSLDRHSNQPQHF.

The chain recombines TRBV10-1 with TRBJ2-2; maybe TRBD1 (6 bases). This CDR3 spans 15 amino acids. CDR1 is WNHNN, CDR2 SYGVQD, per germline (reference sequence). V shed 3 bases and J shed 6 bases, with 14 bases lying between them. The CDR3 spells CASSDGTSISGELFF. The CDR3 DNA follows: TGCGCCAGCAGTGATGGGACATCGATCTCCGGGGAGCTGTTTTTT.

This rearrangement joins TRBV11-2 to TRBJ2-3; 12 nucleotides match TRBD2. The J segment lost 4 bases and the V segment lost 5 bases, leaving 7 bases of the junction unmatched. CDR1 is SGHAT, CDR2 FQNNGV, per germline. The CDR3 is 16 residues long. CDR3 DNA sequence: TGTGCCAGCAGCCAGACTAGCGGGGGCAACTCAGATACGCAGTATTTT. Its translation is CASSQTSGGNSDTQYF.

V and J are TRBV19 and TRBJ1-1; the D gene is possibly TRBD1 (5 bases). V was shortened by 1 base and J by 4 bases, with 16 bases between the two germline ends. This CDR3 is built from 16 residues. CDR1 is LNHDA, CDR2 SQIVND, per germline (reference sequence). CDR3: CASSIGSGGGVTEAFF. The CDR3 bases are TGTGCCAGTAGTATAGGTTCCGGGGGTGGGGTCACTGAAGCTTTCTTT. The full variable domain, its missing parts supplied by reference TRBV19 and TRBJ1-1, is DGGITQSPKYLFRKEGQNVTLSCEQNLNHDAMYWYRQDPGQGLRLIYYSQIVNDFQKGDIAEGYSVSREKKESFPLTVTSAQKNPTAFYLCASSIGSGGGVTEAFFGQGTRLTVV.

V and J are TRBV9 and TRBJ2-1; tentative D call: TRBD1 (5 bases). From germline, CDR1 is SGDLS and CDR2 YYNGEE. V lost 5 bases and J 4 bases, leaving 10 bases between the germline ends. This CDR3 contains 13 residues. CDR3 sequence: CASSKGQYNEQFF. DNA for the CDR3: TGTGCCAGCAGTAAGGGGCAGTACAATGAGCAGTTCTTC.

The chain combines TRBV5-1 with TRBJ2-7; D may be TRBD1 (6 bases). The germline V gene encodes CDR1 SGHRS and CDR2 YFSETQ. The germline V and J ends were trimmed by 4 bases and 6 bases, with 17 bases remaining between them. The CDR3 totals 14 residues. The CDR3 reads CASSPRYREGEQYF. DNA for the CDR3: TGCGCCAGCAGCCCGAGGTACAGGGAAGGCGAGCAGTACTTC. Drawing the rest from reference TRBV5-1 and TRBJ2-7, the complete variable domain is KAGVTQTPRYLIKTRGQQVTLSCSPISGHRSVSWYQQTPGQGLQFLFEYFSETQRNKGNFPGRFSGRQFSNSRSEMNVSTLELGDSALYLCASSPRYREGEQYFGPGTRLTVT.

This chain links TRBV6-6 with TRBJ2-1, with 10 nucleotides matching TRBD2. The V gene end was trimmed by 2 bases and the J gene end by 9 bases; junction bases not matched to a gene: 7. Germline V gives CDR1 MNHNY, CDR2 SVGAGI (reference sequence). There are 15 residues in the CDR3. In DNA, the CDR3 is TGTGCCAGCAGTTACGTAGGAGCGGGGGGGACTGAGCAGTTCTTC. Its translation is CASSYVGAGGTEQFF.

The CDR3 region has the DNA TGTGCCAGCTCACCAAGACAGGGGGAAGACAATCAGCCCCAGCATTTT. Translating it yields CASSPRQGEDNQPQHF. The V and J genes are TRBV18 and TRBJ1-5; 9 bases match TRBD1. The J segment lost 3 bases and the V segment lost 2 bases, leaving 5 bases of the junction unmatched. CDR3 length: 16 residues. Germline loops: CDR1 KGHSH, CDR2 LQKENI. Full variable domain (rest looked up from reference TRBV18 and TRBJ1-5): NAGVMQNPRHLVRRRGQEARLRCSPMKGHSHVYWYRQLPEEGLKFMVYLQKENIIDESGMPKERFSAEFPKEGPSILRIQQVVRGDSAAYFCASSPRQGEDNQPQHFGDGTRLSIL.

This sequence joins TRBV5-1 and TRBJ2-5, with 11 positions matching TRBD2. V lost 1 base and J lost 3; bases outside the gene matches: 5. This CDR3 contains 16 residues. Germline CDR1 and CDR2: SGHRS and YFSETQ. The CDR3 region is CASSLRLLAGEETQYF. CDR3 sequence (DNA): TGCGCCAGCAGCTTGAGGTTACTAGCGGGGGAAGAGACCCAGTACTTC.

V usage is TRBV28 and J usage is TRBJ2-3, with 9 bases aligning to TRBD1. This CDR3 is 14 amino acids long. Germline V lookup: CDR1 MDHEN, CDR2 SYDVKM. Trimming at V came to 9 bases and at J to 4 bases, leaving 8 bases not matched to a gene. The CDR3 DNA reads TGTGCCAGTCTGGGACAGGGAGGGGCAGATACGCAGTATTTT. Translated: CASLGQGGADTQYF. Drawing the rest from reference TRBV28 and TRBJ2-3, the complete variable domain is DVKVTQSSRYLVKRTGEKVFLECVQDMDHENMFWYRQDPGLGLRLIYFSYDVKMKEKGDIPEGYSVSREKKERFSLILESASTNQTSMYLCASLGQGGADTQYFGPGTRLTVL.

The V gene is TRBV19, the J gene TRBJ1-4; the D gene is possibly TRBD1 (6 bases). V was cut by 4 bases and J by 5 bases, with 11 bases left in between. This CDR3 has 14 amino acids. Germline CDR1 and CDR2: LNHDA and SQIVND (reference sequence). The CDR3 loop reads CASSSGQWNEKLFF. CDR3 bases: TGTGCCAGTAGTAGTGGACAGTGGAATGAAAAACTGTTTTTT.

The rearrangement links TRBV9 to TRBJ2-7; the D gene is possibly TRBD2 (7 bases). The length of the CDR3 is 13 residues. The V end lost 5 bases, the J end lost 4 bases, and 13 bases lay between the germline ends. CDR1 SGDLS and CDR2 YYNGEE come from the germline V gene. The CDR3 is CASSSGGPYEQYF. The CDR3, as DNA: TGTGCCAGCAGTTCGGGGGGCCCTTACGAGCAGTACTTC.

The V gene is TRBV5-6, the J gene TRBJ2-3, with a weak D call TRBD2 (6 bases). This CDR3 comprises 15 residues. Germline V CDR1 and CDR2: SGHDT, YYEEEE. The ends were cut back, 4 bases at V and 5 bases at J, with 17 bases in the middle. The CDR3 protein is CASSDGTSWGDTQYF. DNA of the CDR3: TGTGCCAGCAGCGACGGGACTTCCTGGGGAGATACGCAGTATTTT.

The chain links TRBV5-1 to TRBJ2-2; 10 positions match TRBD2. CDR3 length equals 16 residues. J gave up 4 bases and V 3 bases, and 6 bases lay outside the gene matches. Germline CDR1 SGHRS, CDR2 YFSETQ. The CDR3 nucleotides read TGCGCCAGCAGCTCGGGTCTAGCGGGGGTCACCGGGGAGCTGTTTTTT. This translates into CASSSGLAGVTGELFF.

This clone turned up a few times. The chain recombines TRBV7-2 with TRBJ2-7; possibly TRBD1 for D (8 bases). This CDR3 is built from 14 residues. The germline V and J ends were trimmed by 5 bases and 3 bases, with 14 bases remaining between them. CDR1 SGHTA and CDR2 FQGNSA come from the germline V gene. The CDR3 coding sequence is TGTGCCAGCAGCACCACAGGGGGGGGCTACGAGCAGTACTTC. Translation: CASSTTGGGYEQYF.

V usage is TRBV5-1 and J usage is TRBJ1-2; 8 bases map to TRBD1. Germline CDR1 and CDR2: SGHRS and YFSETQ. The V and J ends lost 0 bases and 4 bases, in that order; junction bases with no gene match: 11. There are 17 residues in the CDR3. The CDR3, as DNA: TGCGCCAGCAGCTTGGGGGACAGGCTAACGATCAGCTATGGCTACACCTTC. Its protein product is CASSLGDRLTISYGYTF. The full variable domain, its missing parts supplied by reference TRBV5-1 and TRBJ1-2, is KAGVTQTPRYLIKTRGQQVTLSCSPISGHRSVSWYQQTPGQGLQFLFEYFSETQRNKGNFPGRFSGRQFSNSRSEMNVSTLELGDSALYLCASSLGDRLTISYGYTFGSGTRLTVV.

This chain joins TRBV21-1 and TRBJ1-5; TRBD1 was called by the table and not checked on the DNA. TRBV21-1 constitutes a pseudogene. The CDR3 extends over 14 amino acids. The CDR3 bases are TGTGCCAGCAGCAAAGAGGGACAGCATCAGCCCCAGCATTTT. Residues: CASSKEGQHQPQHF.

This clone was recorded once. The chain recombines TRBV4-3 with TRBJ2-3, with D tentatively TRBD2 (7 bases). CDR1 is LGHNA, CDR2 YSLEER, per germline. The CDR3 sequence is 17 residues long. V shed 2 bases and J shed 1 base, with 16 bases lying between them. Here the CDR3 reads CASSQTSRGAGTDTQYF. CDR3 bases: TGCGCCAGCAGCCAAACCTCCCGGGGGGCAGGCACAGATACGCAGTATTTT.

In this sample, this clone turned up a few times. The J gene is TRBJ1-2, the V gene TRBV18; 8 nucleotides match TRBD1. Germline V gene lookup returns CDR1 KGHSH and CDR2 LQKENI. With 6 bases clipped from V and 4 bases from J, the junction kept 4 bases outside the gene matches. The CDR3 contains 13 residues. CDR3 sequence reads: CASSSDRGYGYTF. The CDR3 DNA reads as TGTGCCAGCTCGAGCGACAGGGGCTATGGCTACACCTTC.